This T cell receptor beta chain was found in a study of cytomegalovirus exposure and HLA in healthy donors. The PCR had 60 Vbeta and 13 Jbeta primers. This table comes from immunoSEQ multiplex PCR, and its TCRdb copy is limited to in-frame clones, with some not included. The sample records around 120,000 clones, less than 80% being singletons. CDR1 and CDR2 (germline): MDHEN, SYDVKM. V was clipped by 3 bases and J by 7 bases, with 10 bases between them. The CDR3 contains 12 residues. The sample consisted of PBMCs. This chain connects TRBV28 to TRBJ2-7, with unresolved D. This receptor was obtained from a woman aged 40 to 50 in good health and CMV-seropositive. The CDR3 spells CASSFVPFEQYF. The CDR3 nucleotides are TGTGCCAGCAGTTTCGTCCCCTTTGAGCAGTACTTC.